Here is one T cell receptor (beta chain) with its context. RNA, once extracted, was reverse transcribed into cDNA for use as the sequencing template. Libraries were prepared by immunoSEQ multiplex PCR; TCRdb keeps only in-frame clonotypes and omits some of them. The sample yields about 200,000 clones, 56% seen once. This sample is drawn from a study of CD8+ T cells in alopecia areata. V dropped 7 bases and J dropped 3 bases, with 3 bases sitting between them. Germline CDR1 is LNHDA and CDR2 is SQIVND (reference sequence). This CDR3 is built from 11 residues. Input material: CD8+ T cells sorted from blood. The gene calls are TRBV19 and TRBJ2-2; no reliable D call. The receptor was isolated from a human donor in good health. CDR3 amino acids: CASTHTGELFF. For the CDR3, the DNA is TGTGCCAGTACCCACACCGGGGAGCTGTTTTTT.